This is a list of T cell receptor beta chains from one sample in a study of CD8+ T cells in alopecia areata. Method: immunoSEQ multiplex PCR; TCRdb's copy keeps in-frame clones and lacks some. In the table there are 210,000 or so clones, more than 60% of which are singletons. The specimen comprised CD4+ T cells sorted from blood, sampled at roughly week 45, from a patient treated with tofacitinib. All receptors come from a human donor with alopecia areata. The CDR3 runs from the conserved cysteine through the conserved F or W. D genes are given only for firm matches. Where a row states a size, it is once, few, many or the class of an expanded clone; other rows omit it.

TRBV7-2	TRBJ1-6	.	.	TGTGCCAGCAGCTTAAAGGGTGCAGAGTCACCCCTCCACTTT	CASSLKGAESPLHF
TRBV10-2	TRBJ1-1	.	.	TGCGCCAGCAGTGAATGGGGTTCGGGGACTGAAGCTTTCTTT	CASSEWGSGTEAFF
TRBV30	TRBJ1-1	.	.	TGTGCCTGGAGCCCCAGACAGGACACTGAAGCTTTCTTT	CAWSPRQDTEAFF
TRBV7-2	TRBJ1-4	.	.	TGTGCCAGCAGTTTAAGACAGACTAATGAAAAACTGTTTTTT	CASSLRQTNEKLFF
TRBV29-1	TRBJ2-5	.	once	TGCAGCGCCCGAGGGGGGGCAGGGGAGACCCAGTACTTC	CSARGGAGETQYF
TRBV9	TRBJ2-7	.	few	TGTGCCAGCAGCGCGAGCAGGGCCTCCTACGAGCAGTACTTC	CASSASRASYEQYF
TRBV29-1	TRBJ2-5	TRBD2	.	TGCAGCGTTTCACTCGGACTAGCGGGCCAAGAGACCCAGTACTTC	CSVSLGLAGQETQYF
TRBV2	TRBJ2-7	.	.	TGTGCCAGCAGAGACTTCACCTACGAGCAGTACTTC	CASRDFTYEQYF
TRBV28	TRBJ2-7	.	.	TGTGCCAGCAGTTTAGCGGGGGCGCCCACCTACGAGCAGTACTTC	CASSLAGAPTYEQYF
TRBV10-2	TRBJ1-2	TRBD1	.	TGCGCCAGCATAGGGGTCGTGGGACAGCCCTATGGCTACACCTTC	CASIGVVGQPYGYTF
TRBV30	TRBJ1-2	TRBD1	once	TGTGCCTGGAGTGGACAGGGACGCGACTATGGCTACACCTTC	CAWSGQGRDYGYTF
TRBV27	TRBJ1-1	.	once	TGTGCCAGCAGTGTCCAGCCGTTGAACACTGAAGCTTTCTTT	CASSVQPLNTEAFF
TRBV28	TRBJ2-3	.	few	TGTGCCAGCAGTCGAACTACAGGCCTCGGGGATACGCAGTATTTT	CASSRTTGLGDTQYF
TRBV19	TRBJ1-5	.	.	TGTGCCAGTAGTTTCGGACAGCCCTATCAGCCCCAGCATTTT	CASSFGQPYQPQHF
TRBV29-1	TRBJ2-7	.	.	TGCAGCGTTGATATTCGCCGGGACCCCTGGGGGGACGAGCAGTACTTC	CSVDIRRDPWGDEQYF
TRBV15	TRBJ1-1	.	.	TGTGCCACCAGCAGAGAAAAGGGTTTCACTGAAGCTTTCTTT	CATSREKGFTEAFF
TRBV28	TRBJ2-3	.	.	TGTGCCAGCAGTTCGGGCGGAACAGATACGCAGTATTTT	CASSSGGTDTQYF
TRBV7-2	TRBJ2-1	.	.	TGTGCCAGCAGCTTAGTCCCGGACAGATACAATGAGCAGTTCTTC	CASSLVPDRYNEQFF
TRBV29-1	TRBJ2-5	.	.	TGCAGCGTTGGGGGGGCCTTCCAAGAGACCCAGTACTTC	CSVGGAFQETQYF
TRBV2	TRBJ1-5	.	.	TGTGCCAGCACCCGGGACCCCAATCAGCCCCAGCATTTT	CASTRDPNQPQHF
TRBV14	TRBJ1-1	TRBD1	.	TGTGCCAGCAGCTACGCCGGCCTCGTAAACAGGGGGACTGAAGCTTTCTTT	CASSYAGLVNRGTEAFF
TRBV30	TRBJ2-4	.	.	TGTGCCTGGAGTGCCGGGGGCGGAGGTGCCAAAAACATTCAGTACTTC	CAWSAGGGGAKNIQYF
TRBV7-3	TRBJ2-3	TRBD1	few	TGTGCCAGCAGCTTCTTAGGGGGCGGTGTGGATACGCAGTATTTT	CASSFLGGGVDTQYF
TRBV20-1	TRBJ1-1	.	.	TGCAGTGCCAACAAAAACACTGAAGCTTTCTTT	CSANKNTEAFF
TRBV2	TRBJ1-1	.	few	TGTGCCAGCCTTATTACAGGGAAGGCTGAAGCTTTCTTT	CASLITGKAEAFF
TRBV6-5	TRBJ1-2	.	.	TGTGCCAGCAGATCTACCGGGCTCTATGGCTACACCTTC	CASRSTGLYGYTF
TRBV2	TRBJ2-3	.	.	TGTGCCAGCAGTGTGGGTAGTCCCCCAGATACGCAGTATTTT	CASSVGSPPDTQYF
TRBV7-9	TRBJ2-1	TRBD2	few	TGTGCCAGCAGGGAGGCTAGCGGGGGGCATGGTGAGCAGTTCTTC	CASREASGGHGEQFF